This passage covers 2 T cell receptor beta chains from one sample sequenced in a study of blood T cell repertoires in COVID-19 (dated by TCRdb to 2019 to 2021). The library was made by the immunoSEQ multiplex PCR assay. TCRdb re-hosts the immuneACCESS table, in-frame sequences only. Its copies lack some clones; in the studies checked, an unresolved V gene accounts for under half of them, and the cause for the rest is not known. The sample includes about 60,000 clones, with 90% observed a single time. Of the sample, under 15% is held by the ten largest clones. Sequenced sample: peripheral blood. The origin of the receptors is a human donor with active COVID-19. The donor label of this sample is uncertain.

The rearrangement uses TRBV6-5 and TRBJ2-1, with TRBD2 matching over 10 bases. In germline, CDR1 is MNHEY, CDR2 SVGAGI. This CDR3 comprises 16 residues. The trim removed 3 bases at V and 6 bases at J, leaving 8 bases unmatched. The DNA of the CDR3 is TGTGCCAGCAGTTATAGTCCTAGCGGGGGCCCCAATGAGCAGTTCTTC. This sequence encodes CASSYSPSGGPNEQFF.

This chain joins TRBV19 and TRBJ1-2; no reliable D call. The CDR3 loop spans 13 amino acids. Trimming pared 3 bases from V and 5 bases from J, leaving 10 bases between. Germline assignment: CDR1 LNHDA and CDR2 SQIVND (reference sequence). The CDR3 DNA reads as TGTGCCAGTAGTATGCCCGGGGTATATGGCTACACCTTC. Encoded protein: CASSMPGVYGYTF.